This passage covers 17 T cell receptor beta chains from one sample sequenced in a study of T cell responses to AZD1222 COVID-19 vaccine. Data came from immunoSEQ multiplex PCR; TCRdb stores just in-frame clones and leaves some out. The data contain 88,000 or so clones, roughly nine tenths of them singletons. This material consisted of peripheral blood, taken 28 days after the second AZD1222 dose. Every receptor here comes from an adult who received the AZD1222 COVID-19 vaccine.

The rearrangement uses TRBV18 and TRBJ2-1; D possibly corresponds to TRBD2 (6 bases). The ends were cut back, 1 base at V and 8 bases at J, with 15 bases in the middle. CDR1 KGHSH and CDR2 LQKENI come from the germline V gene. The CDR3 consists of 15 residues. CDR3 residues: CASSPRRLVNDEQFF. In nucleotides, the CDR3 is TGTGCCAGCTCACCACGGAGACTAGTCAACGATGAGCAGTTCTTC.

The chain links TRBV5-1 to TRBJ2-7; either TRBD1 or TRBD2 may fit D (5 bases each). There are 11 residues in the CDR3. V shed 6 bases and J shed 7 bases, with 11 bases lying between them. Per germline, CDR1 SGHRS and CDR2 YFSETQ. The CDR3 region has the DNA TGCGCCAGCAATAGGGGACCTGAGCAGTACTTC. Translation gives CASNRGPEQYF. The entire variable domain, with the rest obtained from reference TRBV5-1 and TRBJ2-7, is as follows: KAGVTQTPRYLIKTRGQQVTLSCSPISGHRSVSWYQQTPGQGLQFLFEYFSETQRNKGNFPGRFSGRQFSNSRSEMNVSTLELGDSALYLCASNRGPEQYFGPGTRLTVT.

The V call is TRBV19, the J call TRBJ2-5; 7 bases are a match to TRBD1. This CDR3 comprises 15 residues. Germline V gene sequence: CDR1 LNHDA, CDR2 SQIVND (reference sequence). The V and J ends lost 4 bases and 2 bases, in that order; junction bases with no gene match: 7. The CDR3 spells CASSTRGGLQETQYF. The CDR3 nucleotides are TGTGCCAGTAGTACTCGAGGGGGCCTACAAGAGACCCAGTACTTC.

The V and J genes are TRBV2 and TRBJ2-7; D may correspond to TRBD1 or TRBD2 (5 bases each). The CDR3 spans 14 residues. The germline V gene has CDR1 SNHLY and CDR2 FYNNEI. V lost 7 bases to trimming and J lost 2 bases, with 15 bases between them. CDR3 protein: CASKGTVAAYEQYF. CDR3 bases: TGTGCCAGCAAAGGGACGGTCGCAGCCTACGAGCAGTACTTC.

The chain carries TRBV19 and TRBJ2-5; TRBD1 might be the D (6 bases). V was clipped by 3 bases and J by 1 base, with 9 bases between them. The length of the CDR3 is 14 residues. Germline CDR1 reads LNHDA; CDR2 reads SQIVND (reference sequence). DNA for the CDR3: TGTGCCAGTAGTATGGGGACACCCCAAGAGACCCAGTACTTC. Amino acids: CASSMGTPQETQYF.

V usage is TRBV7-9 and J usage is TRBJ2-7; TRBD2 might be the D (6 bases). The length of the CDR3 is 17 residues. V was shortened by 1 base and J by 2 bases, with 18 bases between the two germline ends. Germline V gene sequence: CDR1 SEHNR, CDR2 FQNEAQ (reference sequence). CDR3 residues: CASSLGGGGRLPYEQYF. The CDR3 DNA is TGTGCCAGCAGCTTAGGTGGCGGAGGGCGATTGCCCTACGAGCAGTACTTC.

The chain is built from TRBV19 and TRBJ1-2; TRBD1 aligns across 8 bases. Germline CDR1 is LNHDA and CDR2 is SQIVND (reference sequence). The ends lost 4 bases at V and 7 bases at J; junction bases unmatched: 14. This CDR3 is 16 amino acids long. The DNA for the CDR3 is TGTGCCAGTAGTAGAGAGAGGACAGGGAAAGGCTTTGGCTACACCTTC. This gives the protein CASSRERTGKGFGYTF.

The genes are TRBV20-1 and TRBJ1-4; 8 bases are shared with TRBD1. Trimming removed 4 bases from V and 8 bases from J; junction bases left unmatched: 12. Germline CDR1 and CDR2: DFQATT and SNEGSKA (reference sequence). The CDR3 contains 15 residues. CDR3 in amino acids: CSATDHDRGSEKLFF. The CDR3 nucleotides read TGCAGTGCTACTGATCACGACAGGGGTTCCGAAAAACTGTTTTTT.

This clone was seen once. The genes are TRBV19 and TRBJ1-1; D is possibly TRBD1 (5 bases). Trimming stripped 4 bases from V and 0 bases from J, with 12 bases between. Looked up from germline, CDR1 is LNHDA and CDR2 is SQIVND (reference sequence). There are 15 residues in the CDR3. The CDR3 here is CASSTQGRMNTEAFF. CDR3 coding DNA: TGTGCCAGTAGTACGCAGGGACGGATGAACACTGAAGCTTTCTTT.

The chain joins TRBV10-3 to TRBJ2-7; D possibly corresponds to TRBD2 (6 bases). V was pared by 2 bases and J by 3 bases, with 26 bases between. Per the germline V gene, CDR1 is ENHRY and CDR2 is SYGVKD. The length of the CDR3 is 19 residues. The CDR3 loop is CAISELGSGTGREGYEQYF. The DNA for the CDR3 is TGTGCCATCAGTGAGCTCGGTAGCGGTACCGGCCGGGAAGGCTACGAGCAGTACTTC.

The chain employs TRBV7-7 and TRBJ2-2; no definite D call. In germline, CDR1 is SSHAT, CDR2 FNYEAQ (reference sequence). Trimming took 5 bases from V and 6 from J, leaving 10 bases between them. CDR3 size: 13 residues. CDR3 sequence: CASSRDNAGELFF. The CDR3 DNA follows: TGTGCCAGCAGCCGAGACAATGCCGGGGAGCTGTTTTTT.

This clone was seen a single time. The chain links TRBV27 to TRBJ2-3; 8 bases fit TRBD1. CDR1 and CDR2 (germline): MNHEY, SMNVEV (reference sequence). CDR3 length equals 16 residues. Germline trimming cut 5 bases from V and 1 base from J; bases unmatched to any gene: 8. This CDR3 is CASSRPGQARTDTQYF. DNA of the CDR3: TGTGCCAGCAGTAGACCGGGACAGGCCCGCACAGATACGCAGTATTTT.

The chain combines TRBV12-2 with TRBJ1-5. TRBV12-2 is noted as a pseudogene. The CDR3 sequence is 12 residues long. This CDR3 reads CASRLVIQPQHF. The CDR3 nucleotides read TGTGCAAGTCGCTTAGTTATTCAGCCCCAGCATTTT.

The V call is TRBV19, the J call TRBJ1-1; no clear D. This CDR3 contains 15 residues. Germline V gene data show CDR1 as LNHDA and CDR2 as SQIVND (reference sequence). Trimming took off 7 bases at V and 1 base at J, with 16 bases between the two ends. CDR3 amino acids: CASTTPWAKNTEAFF. The CDR3 nucleotides read TGTGCCAGTACCACACCCTGGGCCAAGAACACTGAAGCTTTCTTT.

This clone was detected only once. The chain couples TRBV2 to TRBJ2-2; perhaps TRBD1 as D (6 bases). The length of the CDR3 is 13 residues. Germline V CDR1 and CDR2: SNHLY, FYNNEI. V was pared by 5 bases and J by 5 bases, with 9 bases between. Written as DNA, the CDR3 is TGTGCCAGCAGTCCGCAGGGGACCGGGGAGCTGTTTTTT. This gives the protein CASSPQGTGELFF.

The chain links TRBV29-1 to TRBJ2-3, with D possibly called TRBD1 or TRBD2 (5 bases each). V was pared by 5 bases and J by 5 bases, with 17 bases between. Germline lookup yields CDR1 SQVTM and CDR2 ANQGSEA. The CDR3 runs 14 residues. The CDR3 DNA reads as TGCAGCGTTCGGTTGTCCTCTGGGGGAGATACGCAGTATTTT. Protein sequence: CSVRLSSGGDTQYF.

The rearrangement joins TRBV6-5 to TRBJ2-3; D possibly corresponds to TRBD1 (6 bases). The CDR3 loop spans 15 amino acids. Germline-derived CDR1 and CDR2 are MNHEY and SVGAGI. The V and J ends lost 6 bases and 4 bases respectively, with 17 bases between them. Written as DNA, the CDR3 is TGTGCCAGCAGCGTGGGGGCCTGGGCTCCAGATACGCAGTATTTT. This sequence encodes CASSVGAWAPDTQYF.